Listed here are 23 T cell receptor beta chains from one sample, sequenced in a study of T cell repertoires in aging, cancer and after chemotherapy. The template was genomic DNA from peripheral blood, not RNA. Rearranged V-D-J TRB sequences were amplified with a mixed TRB-A/B primer pool. TCRdb ran MiXCR on the multiplex PCR reads and lists one entry per CDR3 protein. Here the sample spans over 2,500 distinct CDR3 sequences, approximately 23% being singletons. Sequenced sample: blood. The receptors were gathered from a human donor with a solid tumor.

As for this clonotype: A much more abundant neighbour one base away suggests this may be a read error. This rearrangement joins TRBV5-1 to TRBJ2-3; 9 bases align to TRBD2. The CDR3 is made up of 18 amino acids. Losses at the gene ends were 0 bases for V and 0 bases for J; bases not matched to a gene: 8. In germline, CDR1 is SGHRS, CDR2 YFSETQ. Written as DNA, the CDR3 is TGCGCCAGCAGCTTGGGTTGGCGGGAGGGCTTCAGCACAGATACGCAGTATTTT. This translates into CASSLGWREGFSTDTQYF.

This clonotype is large by share. The V call is TRBV5-5, the J call TRBJ2-1; weak D call: TRBD2 (6 bases). Germline V gives CDR1 SGHKS, CDR2 YYEKEE (reference sequence). Trimming removed 4 bases at V and 8 bases at J, with 10 bases between. CDR3 length equals 12 residues. CDR3 residues: CASSHGGYEQFF. CDR3 DNA sequence: TGTGCCAGCAGCCACGGAGGGTATGAGCAGTTCTTC.

By share, this clonotype counts as medium-sized (0.01 to 0.1%). V gene TRBV5-3 combines with J gene TRBJ1-2, with D possibly matching TRBD1 (6 bases). TRBV5-3 carries the ORF label, with uncertain function. Trimming removed 4 bases from V and 1 base from J, with 11 bases in between. This CDR3 comprises 14 residues. The CDR3: CARSHTQGNYGYTF. The DNA for the CDR3 is TGTGCCAGAAGCCATACACAGGGTAACTATGGCTACACCTTC.

This clonotype is large in the sample. The rearrangement links TRBV15 to TRBJ2-7; 12 bases align to TRBD2. Germline-derived CDR1 and CDR2 are LNHNV and YYDKDF (reference sequence). J lost 4 bases, V lost 0 bases, and 4 bases had no gene match. The CDR3 spans 16 residues. The CDR3 coding sequence is TGTGCCACCAGCAGAGAGGCGCTAGCGGGAGGGTACGAGCAGTACTTC. It translates to CATSREALAGGYEQYF.

This chain joins TRBV10-3 and TRBJ1-1; D not certain. Between the trimmed V and J ends, which lost 2 bases and 1 base, there was a span of 5 bases. The CDR3 runs 13 residues. CDR1 ENHRY and CDR2 SYGVKD come from the germline V gene. CDR3 DNA: TGTGCCATCAGTGAGGAACAGAACACTGAAGCTTTCTTT. This gives the protein CAISEEQNTEAFF.

The chain has TRBV4-2 and TRBJ2-6; D unresolved. The CDR3 length is 17 residues. Per the germline V gene, CDR1 is LGHNA and CDR2 is YNFKEQ. Between the trimmed V and J ends, which lost 5 bases and 0 bases, there was a span of 14 bases. CDR3 sequence (DNA): TGTGCCAGCAGCTCAGAAGTACGGAGCTCTGGGGCCAACGTCCTGACTTTC. As protein: CASSSEVRSSGANVLTF.

The rearrangement links TRBV7-9 to TRBJ2-1; TRBD2 aligns across 7 bases. Trimming at V came to 1 base and at J to 0 bases, leaving 21 bases not matched to a gene. CDR3 length equals 22 residues. Germline values: CDR1 SEHNR, CDR2 FQNEAQ (reference sequence). The CDR3 spells CASSLDVGHLNKLATSYNEQFF. The CDR3 coding sequence is TGTGCCAGCAGCTTAGACGTAGGCCACCTCAACAAACTAGCGACCTCCTACAATGAGCAGTTCTTC.

Relative to its sample, this clonotype is medium-sized. The chain couples TRBV5-4 to TRBJ1-1; the D gene is possibly TRBD1 (5 bases). The CDR3 totals 14 residues. In germline, CDR1 is SGHNT, CDR2 YYREEE (reference sequence). Trimming pared 6 bases from V and 4 bases from J, leaving 16 bases between. The CDR3: CASTPPGWGTEAFF. DNA for the CDR3: TGTGCCAGCACCCCGCCAGGGTGGGGCACTGAAGCTTTCTTT.

This sequence joins TRBV27 and TRBJ2-7; 9 nucleotides match TRBD1. Germline assignment: CDR1 MNHEY and CDR2 SMNVEV (reference sequence). V was clipped by 5 bases and J by 4 bases; unmatched bases: 12. This CDR3 spans 16 amino acids. In nucleotides, the CDR3 is TGTGCCAGCAGTCCCCACCCGGACAGGGGCTCTTACGAGCAGTACTTC. Protein sequence: CASSPHPDRGSYEQYF.

This clonotype is deemed medium-sized. The chain links TRBV12-3 or TRBV12-4 to TRBJ2-1; D perhaps matches TRBD2 (5 bases). The CDR3 has 14 residues. The V and J ends lost 6 bases and 8 bases respectively, with 17 bases between them. CDR3 DNA: TGTGCCAGCAGCCCCGGGCGAACGCGGGATGAGCAGTTCTTC. Its protein product is CASSPGRTRDEQFF.

This clonotype came up a few times. J is TRBJ2-7 and V is TRBV5-8; 8 positions agree with TRBD2. The CDR3 covers 17 residues. The germline gives CDR1 SGHTS, CDR2 YDEGEE. V was clipped by 0 bases and J by 2 bases; unmatched bases: 10. CDR3 loop: CASSLASGLTGAYEQYF. In nucleotides, the CDR3 is TGTGCCAGCAGCTTGGCTAGCGGGTTGACCGGGGCCTACGAGCAGTACTTC. The entire variable domain, with the rest obtained from reference TRBV5-8 and TRBJ2-7, is as follows: EAGVTQSPTHLIKTRGQQATLRCSPISGHTSVYWYQQALGLGLQFLLWYDEGEERNRGNFPPRFSGRQFPNYSSELNVNALELEDSALYLCASSLASGLTGAYEQYFGPGTRLTVT.

This clonotype appeared a few times. This sequence joins TRBV21-1 and TRBJ2-2. TRBV21-1 corresponds to a pseudogene. The CDR3 consists of 14 residues. In DNA form, the CDR3 reads TGTGCCAGCAGCAAAGAAAACCAGCCCGGGGAGCTGTTTTTT. It specifies CASSKENQPGELFF.

This clonotype qualifies as large. The J gene is TRBJ2-5, the V gene TRBV29-1, with D perhaps matching TRBD2 (6 bases). V was shortened by 1 base and J by 4 bases, with 13 bases between the two germline ends. Germline V gene data show CDR1 as SQVTM and CDR2 as ANQGSEA. This CDR3 is built from 14 residues. The CDR3, as DNA: TGCAGCGTTGAAGGACTAGAGGGAGGAGAGACCCAGTACTTC. This encodes CSVEGLEGGETQYF.

The chain couples TRBV4-1 to TRBJ2-1; 10 bases are shared with TRBD2. V dropped 2 bases and J dropped 5; count of bases not matched to a gene: 6. The germline CDR1 and CDR2 sequences are MGHRA and YSYEKL. This CDR3 is built from 16 residues. Here the CDR3 DNA reads TGCGCCAGCAGCCAACTAGGACTAGCGGCCCACAATGAGCAGTTCTTC. It yields the protein CASSQLGLAAHNEQFF.

By frequency in the sample, this clonotype is medium-sized. The chain employs TRBV30 and TRBJ2-1; TRBD1 is a possible D gene (5 bases). The CDR3 contains 11 residues. Between the trimmed V and J ends, which lost 2 bases and 6 bases, there was a span of 5 bases. Germline V lookup: CDR1 GTSNPN, CDR2 SVGIG (reference sequence). The CDR3: CAWSRGNEQFF. CDR3 coding DNA: TGTGCCTGGAGTAGGGGCAATGAGCAGTTCTTC.

The sample holds a few counts of this clonotype. The J gene is TRBJ2-3, the V gene TRBV11-1; D possibly matches TRBD1 or TRBD2 (6 bases each). The CDR3 runs to 15 residues. V shed 6 bases and J shed 8 bases, with 21 bases lying between them. Per germline, CDR1 SGHAT and CDR2 FQDESV (reference sequence). This chain's CDR3 is CASSPARGVVGTQYF. DNA for the CDR3: TGTGCCAGCAGTCCCGCAAGGGGGGTAGTAGGTACGCAGTATTTT.

By its share, this clonotype is medium-sized (0.01 to 0.1%). V usage is TRBV20-1 and J usage is TRBJ1-4, with 7 bases matching TRBD1. The CDR3 is 14 residues long. Germline loops: CDR1 DFQATT, CDR2 SNEGSKA (reference sequence). V was clipped by 5 bases and J by 6 bases; unmatched bases: 9. This CDR3 is CSALRQGGDEKLFF. For the CDR3, the DNA is TGCAGTGCTCTAAGACAGGGTGGGGATGAAAAACTGTTTTTT.

The chain couples TRBV20-1 to TRBJ2-3; 8 bases fit TRBD2. The germline V gene has CDR1 DFQATT and CDR2 SNEGSKA (reference sequence). This CDR3 is built from 15 residues. V shed 6 bases, J shed 5 bases, and the junction held 13 bases outside the gene matches. CDR3 in DNA: TGCAGTGCCGCCCCGGGGGGGGCCCATAAAGATACGCAGTATTTT. Amino acid sequence: CSAAPGGAHKDTQYF.

By frequency in the sample, this clonotype is medium-sized. The CDR3 here is CASSQTYEQYF. In DNA, the CDR3 is TGTGCCAGCAGTCAGACCTACGAGCAGTACTTC. The chain employs TRBV6-2 or TRBV6-3 and TRBJ2-7; D is unclear. CDR3 size: 11 residues. V gave up 5 bases and J gave up 2 bases, with 4 bases separating them. Germline assignment: CDR1 MNHEY and CDR2 SVGEGT.

In its sample, this clonotype was seen once. The chain carries TRBV27 and TRBJ2-1; the match to TRBD2 covers 12 bases. Germline V gene data show CDR1 as MNHEY and CDR2 as SMNVEV (reference sequence). CDR3 length equals 17 residues. V shed 2 bases, J shed 5 bases, and the junction held 7 bases outside the gene matches. In DNA, the CDR3 is TGTGCCAGCAGTTTAATTGCCGGACTAGCGGGGAACAATGAGCAGTTCTTC. Its translation is CASSLIAGLAGNNEQFF.

Points on this clonotype: A much larger clone differs by one base, so this may be a read error. This chain links TRBV5-4 with TRBJ2-3, with TRBD2 as a possible D gene (7 bases). Germline lookup yields CDR1 SGHNT and CDR2 YYREEE (reference sequence). Trimming took 7 bases from V and 4 from J, leaving 22 bases between them. This CDR3 is 16 amino acids long. The chain's CDR3 is CASGIPSGGRADTQYF. In nucleotides, the CDR3 is TGTGCCAGCGGCATACCATCGGGGGGCCGGGCAGATACGCAGTATTTT.

The V call is TRBV20-1, the J call TRBJ2-3; D is perhaps TRBD2 (6 bases). CDR3 length: 14 residues. The ends were cut back, 3 bases at V and 6 bases at J, with 16 bases in the middle. Per germline, CDR1 DFQATT and CDR2 SNEGSKA (reference sequence). CDR3 nucleotides: TGCAGTGCTAGGCTCACTAGCTCCGCGGATACGCAGTATTTT. Protein: CSARLTSSADTQYF.

A word on this clonotype: Mismatch with germline at one junction end may stem from a read error. The chain uses TRBV24-1 and TRBJ2-1; 14 positions agree with TRBD2. This CDR3 is built from 17 residues. Germline V lookup: CDR1 KGHDR, CDR2 SFDVKD. As DNA, the CDR3 is TGTGCCACCAGTGATTTGCCGACTAGCGGGAGGGCAAATGAGCAGCTCTTC. Encoded protein: CATSDLPTSGRANEQLF.